This T cell receptor beta chain was captured by sequencing in a study of a mutant IDH1 vaccine in newly diagnosed glioma (dated by TCRdb to about 2021). Turning to the overall study: Vaccination was initiated 4-6 weeks after radiotherapy alone, or concurrently with temozolomide cycles in the chemotherapy-containing groups. Of the roughly 32 patients who were treated, approximately 60% were male and approximately 40% were female, and the mean age was approximately 40 years. Prior to enrollment, patients had been given standard therapy consisting of radiotherapy alone, temozolomide alone, or radiochemotherapy with temozolomide, with the combination given to most patients. The week-35 safety follow-up was designated visit V12, and the week-47 end of study was designated visit V13. Peripheral blood samples were drawn at six visits, namely V03 (baseline), V05, V07, V10, V12 and V13. Longitudinal TCRB deep sequencing was performed for about 25 treated patients wherever samples were available for exploratory analyses. The study at large found these results: Immune responses induced by the vaccine were seen in around 94% of patients across multiple MHC alleles. Selection of PBMC samples for TCRB deep sequencing was based on availability. Pseudoprogression appeared unrelated to alterations in the top peripheral T cell clonotypes detected by TCRB sequencing. According to the authors, sample limitations meant that analyses of patient blood samples could not be reproduced.

This sample's time point label indicates: week 47, end of study. Each vaccine dose, consisting of 300 ug of a 20-mer mutant IDH1 peptide in Montanide, was administered subcutaneously with topical imiquimod. Across visits V03 through V10, patients got a total of eight vaccinations, given in weeks 1, 3, 5, 7, 11, 15, 19 and 23. Donors had newly diagnosed WHO grade 3 or 4 IDH1-mutant astrocytomas with loss of nuclear ATRX. The samples were drawn from NOA16, a multicentre, single-arm, open-label phase I trial in Germany that tested a mutant IDH1 peptide vaccine in humans for the first time. Genomic DNA for TCRB sequencing was extracted from EDTA blood using the DNeasy Blood and Tissue Kit. Based on the germline V gene, the CDR1 and CDR2 sequences are SGDLS and YYNGEE. Counted from cysteine to phenylalanine, this CDR3 has 14 amino acids. The entry retains the CDR3 DNA only, 42 bases that are in frame from base 1. The junction shows trimming of 4 bases on V and 0 bases on J, plus 8 bases between the germline ends.

Libraries were made using the immunoSEQ multiplex PCR assay. Rearranged TCR beta chain sequences were amplified with the hsTCRB Kit following the manufacturer's protocol. TCRB libraries were sequenced on an Illumina MiSeq. Processing in the source paper ran as follows. The proprietary platform of the kit vendor was used for demultiplexing, trimming and gene mapping. TCRdb's version of the immuneACCESS table is confined to in-frame rearrangements and falls short of the full clone set. An unresolved V gene accounts for under half of the shortfall where checked; the remainder is of unknown origin. That table furnishes V, J and clone size, whereas the DNA furnished D and trimming. Here the sample has 10,000 to 15,000 clones; roughly 72% occur a single time. The ten top clones hold about 4.2% of the sample. Worth noting for this clone: There is no known antigen for this receptor. Base-call qualities are not available, and no considerably larger clone is one nucleotide away.

Recombination connected TRBV9 to TRBJ2-4, with no confidently assigned D gene. Sequenced here: PBMCs, sampled from a glioma patient whose treatment included an IDH1 peptide vaccine. This clonotype was obtained from a woman in her thirties or forties with glioma. In nucleotides, the sequence is TGTGCCAGCAGCTCCATGCTAGCCAAAAACATTCAGTACTTC. This codes for CASSSMLAKNIQYF.